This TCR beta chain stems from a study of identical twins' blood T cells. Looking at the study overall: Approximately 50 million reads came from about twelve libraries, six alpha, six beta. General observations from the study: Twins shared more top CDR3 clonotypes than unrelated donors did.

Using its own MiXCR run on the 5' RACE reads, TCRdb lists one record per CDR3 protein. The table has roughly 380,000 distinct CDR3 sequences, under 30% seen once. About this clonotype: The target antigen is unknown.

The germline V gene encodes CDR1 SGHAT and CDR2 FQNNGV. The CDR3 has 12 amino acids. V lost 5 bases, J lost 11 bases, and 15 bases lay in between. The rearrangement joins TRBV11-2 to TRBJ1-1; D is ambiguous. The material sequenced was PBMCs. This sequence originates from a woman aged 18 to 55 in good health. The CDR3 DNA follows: TGTGCCAGCAGCCCATTAATACCGAGCGCTTTCTTT. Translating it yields CASSPLIPSAFF.